This T cell receptor beta chain was captured in a study of blood T cells in healthy people across ages. The CDR3 totals 14 residues. Deletions cut 0 bases from V and 3 bases from J, with 10 bases between. The germline gives CDR1 SGHRS, CDR2 YFSETQ. This clonotype turned up a few times. A second PCR, run for roughly 7 to 11 cycles, used a sample-barcoded 5' primer plus a J-beta primer mix. TCRdb called the 5' RACE reads again in MiXCR, with one record for every CDR3 protein. The sample includes fewer than 800,000 distinct CDR3 sequences, 25% of them seen just once. The sample also formed part of further work on T cells of mothers and their children.

This TCR derives from a boy between 10 and 17 years old in good health. The material sequenced was blood. The chain uses TRBV5-1 and TRBJ2-7; D perhaps matches TRBD2 (6 bases). The CDR3 sequence is CASSLGLAFYEQYF. CDR3 nucleotide sequence: TGCGCCAGCAGCTTGGGCCTAGCGTTCTACGAGCAGTACTTC.